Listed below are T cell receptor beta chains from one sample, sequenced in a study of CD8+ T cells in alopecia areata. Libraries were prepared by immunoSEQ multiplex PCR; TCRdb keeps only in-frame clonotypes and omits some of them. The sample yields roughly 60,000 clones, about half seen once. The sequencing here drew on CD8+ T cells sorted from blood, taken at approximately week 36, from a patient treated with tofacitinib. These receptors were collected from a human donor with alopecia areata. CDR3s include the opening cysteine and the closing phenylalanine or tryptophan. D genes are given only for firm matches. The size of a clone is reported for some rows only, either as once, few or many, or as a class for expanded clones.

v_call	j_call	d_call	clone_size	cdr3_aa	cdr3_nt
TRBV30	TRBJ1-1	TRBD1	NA	CAWSTNNRGTEAFF	TGTGCCTGGAGCACTAACAACAGGGGGACTGAAGCTTTCTTT
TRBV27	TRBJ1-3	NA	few	CASRGAGNTIYF	TGTGCCAGCAGGGGAGCTGGAAACACCATATATTTT
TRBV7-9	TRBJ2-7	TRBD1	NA	CASSNTGGLDEQYF	TGTGCCAGCAGCAATACAGGGGGCCTGGACGAGCAGTACTTC
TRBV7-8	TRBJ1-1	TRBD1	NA	CASSHGTGRTEAFF	TGTGCCAGCAGCCATGGGACAGGGAGGACTGAAGCTTTCTTT
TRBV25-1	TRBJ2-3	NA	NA	CASITGYGGTDTQYF	TGTGCCAGCATCACAGGGTACGGAGGCACAGATACGCAGTATTTT
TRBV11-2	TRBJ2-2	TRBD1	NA	CASSPNRGAGELFF	TGTGCCAGCAGCCCAAACAGGGGAGCCGGGGAGCTGTTTTTT
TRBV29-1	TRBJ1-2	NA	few	CSVDLGPNGYTF	TGCAGCGTTGACCTAGGTCCCAATGGCTACACCTTC
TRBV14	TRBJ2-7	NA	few	CASSQEQGSYEQYF	TGTGCCAGCAGCCAAGAACAGGGTTCCTACGAGCAGTACTTC
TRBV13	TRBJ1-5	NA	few	CASSLGTVNQPQHF	TGTGCCAGCAGCTTAGGGACAGTGAATCAGCCCCAGCATTTT
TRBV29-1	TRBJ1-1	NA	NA	CSVDRVGDTEAFF	TGCAGCGTTGATAGGGTGGGGGACACTGAAGCTTTCTTT
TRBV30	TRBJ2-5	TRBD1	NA	CAWAMGQDLETQYF	TGTGCCTGGGCCATGGGACAGGACTTAGAGACCCAGTACTTC
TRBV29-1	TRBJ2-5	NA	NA	CSVRDFQETQYF	TGCAGCGTTCGGGATTTCCAAGAGACCCAGTACTTC
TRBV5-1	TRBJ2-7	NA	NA	CASSSIGGSYEQYF	TGCGCCAGCAGCTCCATCGGTGGCTCCTACGAGCAGTACTTC
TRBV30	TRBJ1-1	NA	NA	CAWSVGGGPGEAFF	TGTGCCTGGAGTGTAGGGGGGGGCCCAGGTGAAGCTTTCTTT
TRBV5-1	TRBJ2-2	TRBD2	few	CASSRGLAGATGELFF	TGCGCCAGCAGCCGGGGACTAGCGGGAGCCACCGGGGAGCTGTTTTTT